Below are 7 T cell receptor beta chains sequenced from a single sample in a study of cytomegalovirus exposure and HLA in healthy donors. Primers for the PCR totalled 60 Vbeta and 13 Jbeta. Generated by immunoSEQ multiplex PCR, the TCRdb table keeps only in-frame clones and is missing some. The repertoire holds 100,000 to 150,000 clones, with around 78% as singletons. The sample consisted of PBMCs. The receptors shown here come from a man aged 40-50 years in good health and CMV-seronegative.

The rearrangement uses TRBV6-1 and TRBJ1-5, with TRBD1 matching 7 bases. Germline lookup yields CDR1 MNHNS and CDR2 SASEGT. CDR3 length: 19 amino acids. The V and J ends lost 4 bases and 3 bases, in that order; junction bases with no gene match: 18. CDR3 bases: TGTGCCAGCAGTGGCTCTAGTTATCCGGGACAGAGAGTCAATCAGCCCCAGCATTTT. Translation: CASSGSSYPGQRVNQPQHF.

CDR3: CASSVVGGGITWGANVLTF. The CDR3 coding sequence is TGTGCCAGCAGCGTAGTTGGCGGGGGGATCACATGGGGGGCCAACGTCCTGACTTTC. The rearrangement uses TRBV9 and TRBJ2-6; 8 bases are a match to TRBD2. This CDR3 is 19 amino acids long. After removal of 0 bases from V and 4 bases from J, the junction contained 12 bases not matched to a gene. Germline-derived CDR1 and CDR2 are SGDLS and YYNGEE.

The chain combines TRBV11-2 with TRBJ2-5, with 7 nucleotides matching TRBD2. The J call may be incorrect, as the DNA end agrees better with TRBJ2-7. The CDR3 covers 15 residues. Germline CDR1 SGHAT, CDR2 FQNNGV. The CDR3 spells CASSSPWGGSYEQYF. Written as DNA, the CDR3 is TGTGCCAGCAGCTCCCCGTGGGGGGGCTCCTACGAGCAGTACTTC.

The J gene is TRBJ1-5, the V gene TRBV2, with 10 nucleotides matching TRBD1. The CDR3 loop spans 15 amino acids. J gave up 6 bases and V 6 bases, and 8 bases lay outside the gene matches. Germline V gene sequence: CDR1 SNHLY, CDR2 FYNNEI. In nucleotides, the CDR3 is TGTGCCAGCAGCGACCGGGACAGGGGTCTTCAGCCCCAGCATTTT. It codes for CASSDRDRGLQPQHF.

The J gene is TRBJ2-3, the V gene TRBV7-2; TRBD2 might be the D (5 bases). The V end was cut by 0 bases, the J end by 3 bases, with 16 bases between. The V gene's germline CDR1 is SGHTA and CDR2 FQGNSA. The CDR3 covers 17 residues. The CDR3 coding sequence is TGTGCCAGCAGCTTAGCGCCCTTGGGCCGGGGAACAGATACGCAGTATTTT. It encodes CASSLAPLGRGTDTQYF.

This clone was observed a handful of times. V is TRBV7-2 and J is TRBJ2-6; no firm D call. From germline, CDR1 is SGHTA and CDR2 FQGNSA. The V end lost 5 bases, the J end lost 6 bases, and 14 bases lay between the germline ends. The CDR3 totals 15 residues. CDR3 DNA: TGTGCCAGCAGCCCCCCCGCAGTAGCGGCCAACGTCCTGACTTTC. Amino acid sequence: CASSPPAVAANVLTF.

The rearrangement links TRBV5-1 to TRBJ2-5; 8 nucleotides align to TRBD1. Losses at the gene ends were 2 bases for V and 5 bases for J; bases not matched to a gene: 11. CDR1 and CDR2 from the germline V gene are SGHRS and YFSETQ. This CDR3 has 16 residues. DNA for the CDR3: TGCGCCAGCAGCTTCCGACAGGGGAGACTGTTCGAGACCCAGTACTTC. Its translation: CASSFRQGRLFETQYF.